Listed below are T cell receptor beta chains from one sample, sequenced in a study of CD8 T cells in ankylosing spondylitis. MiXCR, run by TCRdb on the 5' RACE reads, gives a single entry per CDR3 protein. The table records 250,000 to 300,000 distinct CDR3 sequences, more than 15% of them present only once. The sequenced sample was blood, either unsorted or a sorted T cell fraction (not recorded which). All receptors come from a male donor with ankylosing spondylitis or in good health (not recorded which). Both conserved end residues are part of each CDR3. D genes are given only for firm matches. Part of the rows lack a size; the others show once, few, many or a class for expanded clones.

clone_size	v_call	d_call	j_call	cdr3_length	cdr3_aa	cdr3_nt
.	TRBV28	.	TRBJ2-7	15	CASSIYVGSSYEQYF	TGTGCCAGCAGTATCTATGTGGGGAGCTCCTACGAGCAGTACTTC
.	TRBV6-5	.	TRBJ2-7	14	CASSYSDGSYEQYF	TGTGCCAGCAGTTACTCGGACGGGTCCTACGAGCAGTACTTC
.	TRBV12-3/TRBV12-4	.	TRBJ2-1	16	CASNLDTGSPYNEQFF	TGTGCCAGCAATTTGGATACCGGGTCCCCGTACAATGAGCAGTTCTTC
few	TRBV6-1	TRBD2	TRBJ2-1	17	CASSFGLAGPSYNEQFF	TGTGCCAGCAGCTTTGGACTAGCGGGACCTTCCTACAATGAGCAGTTCTTC
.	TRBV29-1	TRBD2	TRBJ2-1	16	CSVGGGGRVSYNEQFF	TGCAGCGTTGGAGGGGGCGGGAGGGTTTCCTACAATGAGCAGTTCTTC
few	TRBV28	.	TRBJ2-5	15	CASSLSPSGQETQYF	TGTGCCAGCAGTTTATCCCCGTCCGGGCAAGAGACCCAGTACTTC
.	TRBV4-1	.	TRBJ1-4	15	CVSSQVGQTNEKLFF	TGCGTCAGCAGCCAAGTGGGGCAGACCAATGAAAAACTGTTTTTT
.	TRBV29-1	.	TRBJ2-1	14	CSVESPQVYNEQFF	TGCAGCGTTGAATCGCCGCAGGTCTACAATGAGCAGTTCTTC
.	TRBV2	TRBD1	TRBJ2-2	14	CASRGQGLTGELFF	TGTGCCAGCCGGGGACAGGGGCTCACCGGGGAGCTGTTTTTT
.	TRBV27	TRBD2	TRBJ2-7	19	CASSLLPGLAGIQSLKQYF	TGTGCCAGCAGTTTGTTACCGGGACTAGCGGGCATTCAGTCGTTGAAGCAGTACTTC
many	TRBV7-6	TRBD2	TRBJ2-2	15	CASSLEAGGAGELFF	TGTGCCAGCAGCTTGGAAGCGGGAGGGGCCGGGGAGCTGTTTTTT
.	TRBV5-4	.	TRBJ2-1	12	CASSLAEGSPFF	TGTGCCAGCAGCTTGGCCGAGGGATCCCCCTTCTTC
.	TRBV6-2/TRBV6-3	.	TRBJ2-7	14	CASSYDPGSYEQYF	TGTGCCAGCAGTTACGATCCCGGGTCCTACGAGCAGTACTTC
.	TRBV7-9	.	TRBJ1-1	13	CASSLDRVTEAFF	TGTGCCAGCAGCTTAGACAGGGTCACTGAAGCTTTCTTT
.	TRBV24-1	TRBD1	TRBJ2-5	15	CATSADRASQETQYF	TGTGCCACCAGTGCTGACAGGGCTTCCCAAGAGACCCAGTACTTC
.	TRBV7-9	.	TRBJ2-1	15	CASSSGADLYNEQFF	TGTGCCAGCAGCTCAGGGGCAGACCTCTACAATGAGCAGTTCTTC
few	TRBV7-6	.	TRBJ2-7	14	CASSSTDGYYEQYF	TGTGCCAGCAGCTCCACGGACGGATACTACGAGCAGTACTTC
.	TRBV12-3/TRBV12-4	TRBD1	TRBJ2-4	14	CASSPDRGKNIQYF	TGTGCCAGCAGTCCCGACAGGGGCAAAAACATTCAGTACTTC
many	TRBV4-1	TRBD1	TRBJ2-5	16	CASSQIYRGEWETQYF	TGCGCCAGCAGCCAAATTTACAGGGGTGAATGGGAGACCCAGTACTTC